The rows below give T cell receptor beta chains drawn from one sample of a study of T-cell reconstitution after alpha-beta-depleted transplantation in children. From the PCR reads, TCRdb called clonotypes with MiXCR, one entry per CDR3 protein. The table includes fewer than 550,000 distinct CDR3 sequences, around 15% detected once. Sample: PBMCs, mostly from graft donor cells, taken 360 days after TCRalphabeta/CD19-depleted stem cell transplant. The receptors originated from a boy in the first two years of life who had a stem cell transplant for Wiskott-Aldrich syndrome, so the T cells may come from the graft donor. Each CDR3 is given with its conserved first and last residue. Fields, in order: CDR3 length, J gene, clone size, D gene, V gene, CDR3 DNA, CDR3 protein. The D gene is left open where the match is weak. The size of a clone is reported for some rows only, either as once, few or many, or as a class for expanded clones.

len: 15; j_gene: TRBJ2-7; abundance: -; d_gene: -; v_gene: TRBV15; CDR3nt: TGTGCCACCAGCAGACTGGACAGAGTCCTTTACGAGCAGTACTTC; CDR3aa: CATSRLDRVLYEQYF
len: 16; j_gene: TRBJ1-1; abundance: -; d_gene: -; v_gene: TRBV4-1; CDR3nt: TGCGCCAGCAGCCAAGTCGTGGTGAGAGGGGACACTGAAGCTTTCTTT; CDR3aa: CASSQVVVRGDTEAFF
len: 16; j_gene: TRBJ2-1; abundance: -; d_gene: TRBD2; v_gene: TRBV7-2; CDR3nt: TGTGCCAGCAGCTTAGCGGCTAGCGGGAGGCTCAATGAGCAGTTCTTC; CDR3aa: CASSLAASGRLNEQFF
len: 16; j_gene: TRBJ2-7; abundance: few; d_gene: TRBD1; v_gene: TRBV18; CDR3nt: TGTGCCAGCTCACTCCTCGACAGGGGGCGGGGATACGAGCAGTACTTC; CDR3aa: CASSLLDRGRGYEQYF
len: 15; j_gene: TRBJ2-3; abundance: -; d_gene: -; v_gene: TRBV4-3; CDR3nt: TGCGCCAGCAGTGCCCGGGGGACCGAAGGAGATACGCAGTATTTT; CDR3aa: CASSARGTEGDTQYF
len: 12; j_gene: TRBJ1-2; abundance: -; d_gene: -; v_gene: TRBV12-3/TRBV12-4; CDR3nt: TGTGCCAGCAGTTCCAGACAGTATGGCTACACCTTC; CDR3aa: CASSSRQYGYTF
len: 15; j_gene: TRBJ2-7; abundance: few; d_gene: TRBD1; v_gene: TRBV6-5; CDR3nt: TGTGCCAGCAGTTTAACCGGGACAGGGACCGACGAGCAGTACTTC; CDR3aa: CASSLTGTGTDEQYF
len: 16; j_gene: TRBJ2-3; abundance: -; d_gene: -; v_gene: TRBV4-1; CDR3nt: TGCGCCAGCACCCGAATCCCGGGGGCCAGCACAGATACGCAGTATTTT; CDR3aa: CASTRIPGASTDTQYF
len: 17; j_gene: TRBJ2-3; abundance: few; d_gene: -; v_gene: TRBV5-1; CDR3nt: TGCGCCAGCAGTTTTGTCCGCGGGGACCTCAGCACAGATACGCAGTATTTT; CDR3aa: CASSFVRGDLSTDTQYF
len: 13; j_gene: TRBJ2-7; abundance: few; d_gene: -; v_gene: TRBV5-1; CDR3nt: TGCGCCAGCAGCTCAACAGGTTACGACGAGCAGTACTTC; CDR3aa: CASSSTGYDEQYF
len: 11; j_gene: TRBJ2-7; abundance: few; d_gene: -; v_gene: TRBV29-1; CDR3nt: TGCAGCGCTATGACTCCCTACGAGCAGTACTTC; CDR3aa: CSAMTPYEQYF
len: 16; j_gene: TRBJ2-1; abundance: -; d_gene: -; v_gene: TRBV7-8; CDR3nt: TGTGCCAGCAGCCCATTTAACAGGCCGGCCTACAATGAGCAGTTCTTC; CDR3aa: CASSPFNRPAYNEQFF
len: 17; j_gene: TRBJ2-7; abundance: few; d_gene: TRBD1; v_gene: TRBV3-1; CDR3nt: TGTGCCAGCAGCCAAGATTTATTGGGGACAGTTTCCTACGAGCAGTACTTC; CDR3aa: CASSQDLLGTVSYEQYF
len: 14; j_gene: TRBJ2-7; abundance: -; d_gene: -; v_gene: TRBV30; CDR3nt: TGTGCCTGGAGTGTATCAAGCGGATCCTACGAGCAGTACTTC; CDR3aa: CAWSVSSGSYEQYF
len: 19; j_gene: TRBJ2-1; abundance: few; d_gene: -; v_gene: TRBV20-1; CDR3nt: TGCAGTGCTAGAGATTATAGCCCCTCTAGGCCAGGCTCCTACAATGAGCAGTTCTTC; CDR3aa: CSARDYSPSRPGSYNEQFF
len: 15; j_gene: TRBJ2-5; abundance: many; d_gene: TRBD1; v_gene: TRBV12-3/TRBV12-4; CDR3nt: TGTGCCAGCAGGGGACTGGGACAGGGAAAAGAGACCCAGTACTTC; CDR3aa: CASRGLGQGKETQYF
len: 17; j_gene: TRBJ2-3; abundance: few; d_gene: TRBD1; v_gene: TRBV4-3; CDR3nt: TGCGCCAGCAGCCGAGGACAGGGTGGCCTCTCGGGGGATACGCAGTATTTT; CDR3aa: CASSRGQGGLSGDTQYF
len: 14; j_gene: TRBJ2-3; abundance: few; d_gene: -; v_gene: TRBV7-2; CDR3nt: TGTGCCAGCAGCTTATGGTTTGGGACGAAGGCGCAGTATTTT; CDR3aa: CASSLWFGTKAQYF
len: 15; j_gene: TRBJ2-3; abundance: few; d_gene: -; v_gene: TRBV7-7; CDR3nt: TGTGCCAGCAGCCCCCTCGGAGGTTTGGGAAATACGCAGTATTTT; CDR3aa: CASSPLGGLGNTQYF
len: 18; j_gene: TRBJ2-1; abundance: few; d_gene: TRBD2; v_gene: TRBV20-1; CDR3nt: TGCAGTGCTAGGCCGGGACTAGCGGTAGCCCGCTCCTACAATGAGCAGTTCTTC; CDR3aa: CSARPGLAVARSYNEQFF
len: 13; j_gene: TRBJ2-1; abundance: few; d_gene: -; v_gene: TRBV24-1; CDR3nt: TGTGCCACCGCGGCAGGGGCCAACAATGAGCAGTTCTTC; CDR3aa: CATAAGANNEQFF
len: 15; j_gene: TRBJ2-1; abundance: few; d_gene: TRBD2; v_gene: TRBV20-1; CDR3nt: TGCAGTGCTAGTTGGGGGACTATCTCCTACAATGAGCAGTTCTTC; CDR3aa: CSASWGTISYNEQFF
len: 21; j_gene: TRBJ2-1; abundance: -; d_gene: TRBD2; v_gene: TRBV5-1; CDR3nt: TGCGCCAGCAGCTTGTGGGGCACCGGGCTAGCGGGCGATTTCTCCTACAATGAGCAGTTCTTC; CDR3aa: CASSLWGTGLAGDFSYNEQFF
len: 16; j_gene: TRBJ2-7; abundance: -; d_gene: TRBD1; v_gene: TRBV27; CDR3nt: TGTGCCAGCAGTTCCGCAAGGGACAGGGGCATCCACGAGCAGTACTTC; CDR3aa: CASSSARDRGIHEQYF
len: 16; j_gene: TRBJ2-6; abundance: -; d_gene: -; v_gene: TRBV15; CDR3nt: TGTGCCACCAGCATCCCCAGGGGCCCTGGGGCCAACGTCCTGACTTTC; CDR3aa: CATSIPRGPGANVLTF